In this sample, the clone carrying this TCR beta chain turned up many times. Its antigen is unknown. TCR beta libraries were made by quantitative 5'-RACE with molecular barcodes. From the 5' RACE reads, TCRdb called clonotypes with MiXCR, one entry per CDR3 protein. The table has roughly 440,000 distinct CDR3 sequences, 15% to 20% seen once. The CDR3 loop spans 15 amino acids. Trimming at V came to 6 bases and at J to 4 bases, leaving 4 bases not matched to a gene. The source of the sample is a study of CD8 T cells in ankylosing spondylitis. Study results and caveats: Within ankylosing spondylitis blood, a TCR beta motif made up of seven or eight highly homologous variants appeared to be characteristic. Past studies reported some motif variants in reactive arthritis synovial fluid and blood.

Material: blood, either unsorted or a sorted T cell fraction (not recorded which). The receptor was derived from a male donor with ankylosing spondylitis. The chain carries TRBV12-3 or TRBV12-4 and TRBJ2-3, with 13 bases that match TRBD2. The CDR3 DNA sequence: TGTGCCAGCAGATTACTAGCGGGAGGGCCAGATACGCAGTATTTT. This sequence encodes CASRLLAGGPDTQYF.